This TCR beta chain came from a study of shared clonotypes between healthy human individuals. Some clones are missing from TCRdb's copy, which holds only in-frame ones; the method was immunoSEQ multiplex PCR. The repertoire includes hundreds of thousands of clones, more than 95% of them detected once, and 0.045% to 0.06% sits in the top ten. Germline-derived CDR1 and CDR2 are SGHRS and YFSETQ. The CDR3 is made up of 12 amino acids. From CD4+ cells came CD45RA+ naive and CD45RA-negative memory subsets. A remark on this clone: One end of the junction is discordant with germline, which a read error may explain.

The J gene is TRBJ1-1, the V gene TRBV5-1, with D perhaps TRBD1 (5 bases). This receptor was identified in a woman aged 25 to 39 in good health. Sequencing was performed on naive CD4+ T cells sorted from blood. As for subset: CD45RA+ positively selected. The CDR3, as DNA: TGCGCCAGCAGCTTGGGTGTAGCAGGGCTAAACTTT. Its protein is CASSLGVAGLNF. Using reference TRBV5-1 and TRBJ1-1 for the parts outside the CDR3, the full variable domain is KAGVTQTPRYLIKTRGQQVTLSCSPISGHRSVSWYQQTPGQGLQFLFEYFSETQRNKGNFPGRFSGRQFSNSRSEMNVSTLELGDSALYLCASSLGVAGLNFGQGTRLTVV.